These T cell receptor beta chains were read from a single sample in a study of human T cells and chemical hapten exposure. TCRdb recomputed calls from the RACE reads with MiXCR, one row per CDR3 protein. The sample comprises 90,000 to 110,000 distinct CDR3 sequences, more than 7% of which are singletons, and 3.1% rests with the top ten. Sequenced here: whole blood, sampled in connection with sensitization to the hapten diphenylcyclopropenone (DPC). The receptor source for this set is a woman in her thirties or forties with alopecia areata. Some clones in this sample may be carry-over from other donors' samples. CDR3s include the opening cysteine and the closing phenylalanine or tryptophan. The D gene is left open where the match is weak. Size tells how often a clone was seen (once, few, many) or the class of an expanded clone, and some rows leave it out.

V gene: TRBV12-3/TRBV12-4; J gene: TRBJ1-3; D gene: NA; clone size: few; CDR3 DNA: TGTGCCAGCAGTTTCGGCCCGGACTCTGGAAACACCATATATTTT; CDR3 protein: CASSFGPDSGNTIYF
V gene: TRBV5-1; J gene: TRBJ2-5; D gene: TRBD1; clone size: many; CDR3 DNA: TGCGCCAGCAGCTTGGAAGGACAGGGGGGCTCAAAGACCCAGTACTTC; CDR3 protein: CASSLEGQGGSKTQYF
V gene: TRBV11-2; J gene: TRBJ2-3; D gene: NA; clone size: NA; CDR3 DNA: TGTGCCAGCAGCTTCGATGGGGGTTTCCGCACAGATACGCAGTATTTT; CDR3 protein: CASSFDGGFRTDTQYF
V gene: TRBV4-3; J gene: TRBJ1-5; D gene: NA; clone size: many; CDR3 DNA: TGCGCCAGCAGCCAAGATTGGGGGGGCAGTCCTGATCAGCCCCAGCATTTT; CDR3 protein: CASSQDWGGSPDQPQHF
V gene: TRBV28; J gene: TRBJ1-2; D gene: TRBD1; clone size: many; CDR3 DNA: TGTGCCAGCAGTCAAGCGGGCGCAGGGGGTCGGGACGGCTACACCTTC; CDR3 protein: CASSQAGAGGRDGYTF
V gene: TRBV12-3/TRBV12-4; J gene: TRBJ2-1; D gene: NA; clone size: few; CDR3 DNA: TGTGCCAGCAGTTTAATGGACAGTGACAATGAGCAGTTCTTC; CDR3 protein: CASSLMDSDNEQFF
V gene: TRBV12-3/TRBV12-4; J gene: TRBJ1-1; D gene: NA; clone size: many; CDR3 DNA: TGTGCCAGCAGTTTTTGGTCGAACACTGAAGCTTTCTTT; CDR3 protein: CASSFWSNTEAFF
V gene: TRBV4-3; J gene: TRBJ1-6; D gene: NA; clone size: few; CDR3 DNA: TGCGCCAGCAGCCAAGACTCCGGGCCACTTGTTGGACCCCTCCACTTT; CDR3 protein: CASSQDSGPLVGPLHF
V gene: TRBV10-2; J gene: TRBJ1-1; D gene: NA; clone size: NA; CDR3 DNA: TGCGCCAGCAGTGATCGCGGGGGGACGGCGTCCACTGAAGCTTTCTTT; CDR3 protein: CASSDRGGTASTEAFF
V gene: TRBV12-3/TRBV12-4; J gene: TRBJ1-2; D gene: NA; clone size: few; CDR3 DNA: TGTGCCAGCAGTCGCAGGGAGGTCAGCTATGGCTACACCTTC; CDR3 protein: CASSRREVSYGYTF
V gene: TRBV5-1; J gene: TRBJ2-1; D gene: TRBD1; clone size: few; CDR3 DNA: TGCGCCAGCAGCCAGCCCGGGACAGGGGGCAATGAGCAGTTCTTC; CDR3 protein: CASSQPGTGGNEQFF
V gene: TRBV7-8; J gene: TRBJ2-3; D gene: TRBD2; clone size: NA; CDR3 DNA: TGTGCCAGCAGCTTCAAGACTAGCGCAAGCACAGATACGCAGTATTTT; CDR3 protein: CASSFKTSASTDTQYF
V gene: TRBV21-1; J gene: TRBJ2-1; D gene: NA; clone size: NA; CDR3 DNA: TGTGCCAGCAGCAAACGTGGAAACGGGAGGGATGAGCAGTTCTTC; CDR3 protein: CASSKRGNGRDEQFF
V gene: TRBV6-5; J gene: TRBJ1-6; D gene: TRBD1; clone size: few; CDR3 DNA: TGTGCCAGCAGTTGGGGAAGCCCGACAGGGGCGAACTATAATTCACCCCTCCACTTT; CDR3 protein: CASSWGSPTGANYNSPLHF
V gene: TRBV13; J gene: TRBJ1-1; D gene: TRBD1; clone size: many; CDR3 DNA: TGTGCCAGCAGCCGGGTATTCAGGGGGCGTCTCACTGAAGCTTTCTTT; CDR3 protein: CASSRVFRGRLTEAFF
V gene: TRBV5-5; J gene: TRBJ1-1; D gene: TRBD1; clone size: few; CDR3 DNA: TGTGCCAGCACCCTACGGACAGGTGAAGCTTTCTTT; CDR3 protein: CASTLRTGEAFF
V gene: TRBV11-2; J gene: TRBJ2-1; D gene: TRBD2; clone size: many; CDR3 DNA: TGTGCCAGCAGCTTAGAGAGCGGGGGGGCACATGAGCAGTTCTTC; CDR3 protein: CASSLESGGAHEQFF
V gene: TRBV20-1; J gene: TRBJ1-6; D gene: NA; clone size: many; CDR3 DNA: TGCAGTGCCCCTGGGGCAGCGCCCCTCCACTTT; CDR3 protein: CSAPGAAPLHF
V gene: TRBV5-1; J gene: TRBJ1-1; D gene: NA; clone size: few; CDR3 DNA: TGCGCCAGCAGCACCCCGACGTTGAACACTGAAGCTTTCTTT; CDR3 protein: CASSTPTLNTEAFF
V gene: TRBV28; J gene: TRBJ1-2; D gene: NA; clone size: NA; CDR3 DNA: TGTGCCAGCAGTTTACCCTGGGCCTTATCCTATGGCTACACCTTC; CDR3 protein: CASSLPWALSYGYTF
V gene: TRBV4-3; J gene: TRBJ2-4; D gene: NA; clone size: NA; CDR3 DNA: TGCGCCAGCAGCCAAGAGGGGGACGGGAAAAACATTCAGTACTTC; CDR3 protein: CASSQEGDGKNIQYF
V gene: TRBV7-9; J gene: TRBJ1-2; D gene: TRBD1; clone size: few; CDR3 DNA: TGTGCCAGCAGCTTACAAGGGGGCGAGAACTATGGCTACACCTTC; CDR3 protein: CASSLQGGENYGYTF
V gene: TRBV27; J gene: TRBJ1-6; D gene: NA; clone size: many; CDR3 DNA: TGTGCCAGCAGCAAGGCCATCGTGACGGGTAATTCACCCCTCCACTTT; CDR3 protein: CASSKAIVTGNSPLHF
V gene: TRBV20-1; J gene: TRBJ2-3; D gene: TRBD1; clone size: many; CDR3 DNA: TGCAGTGCTTTACGACAGGGCCTCACAGATACGCAGTATTTT; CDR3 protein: CSALRQGLTDTQYF
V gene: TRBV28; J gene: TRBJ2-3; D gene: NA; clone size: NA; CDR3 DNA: TGTGCCAGCAGCCCTTCCATCACAGGAGGCACAGATACGCAGTATTTT; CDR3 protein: CASSPSITGGTDTQYF
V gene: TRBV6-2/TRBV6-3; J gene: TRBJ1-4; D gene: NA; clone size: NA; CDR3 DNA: TGTGCCAGCACCGCAGGGACGAATGAAAAACTGTTTTTT; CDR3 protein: CASTAGTNEKLFF
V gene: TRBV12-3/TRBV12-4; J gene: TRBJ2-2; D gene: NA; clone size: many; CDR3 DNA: TGTGCCAGCAGTAGGGGCAGGGGTTTGGGCACCGGGGAGCTGTTTTTT; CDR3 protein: CASSRGRGLGTGELFF
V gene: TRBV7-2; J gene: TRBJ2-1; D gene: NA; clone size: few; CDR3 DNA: TGTGCCAGCAGCACCGACGCGCAAGCTGAGCAGTTCTTC; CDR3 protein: CASSTDAQAEQFF